This T cell receptor (beta chain) was retrieved from a study of graft-versus-host responses after intestinal transplantation. Generated by immunoSEQ multiplex PCR, the TCRdb table keeps only in-frame clones and is missing some. The top ten hold 3.3% of the sample, which has 90,000 to 150,000 clones, approximately 95% seen once. About this clone itself: Its antigen remains unidentified.

The CDR3 is 15 residues long. The germline gives CDR1 SGHAT, CDR2 FQNNGV. Trimming removed 3 bases from V and 0 bases from J, with 12 bases in between. This TCR came from a human donor who received an intestinal transplant. This sequence joins TRBV11-2 and TRBJ2-7; D gene uncertain. Source: unstimulated CD8+ T cells sorted from spleen or lymph node cells, taken before intestinal transplant. CDR3 sequence reads: CASSFRPQSSYEQYF. The CDR3 coding sequence is TGTGCCAGCAGCTTCCGGCCCCAGAGCTCCTACGAGCAGTACTTC.